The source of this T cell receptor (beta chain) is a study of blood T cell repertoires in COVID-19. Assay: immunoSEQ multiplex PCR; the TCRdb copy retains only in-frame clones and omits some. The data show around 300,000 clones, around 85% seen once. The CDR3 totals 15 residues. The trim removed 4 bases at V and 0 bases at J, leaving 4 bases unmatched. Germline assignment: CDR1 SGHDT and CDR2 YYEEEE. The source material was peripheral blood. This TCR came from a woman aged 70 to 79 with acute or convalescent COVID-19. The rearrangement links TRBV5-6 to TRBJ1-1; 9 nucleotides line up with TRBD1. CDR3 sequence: CASSPDRGLNTEAFF. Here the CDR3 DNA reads TGTGCCAGCAGCCCGGACAGGGGTCTGAACACTGAAGCTTTCTTT.